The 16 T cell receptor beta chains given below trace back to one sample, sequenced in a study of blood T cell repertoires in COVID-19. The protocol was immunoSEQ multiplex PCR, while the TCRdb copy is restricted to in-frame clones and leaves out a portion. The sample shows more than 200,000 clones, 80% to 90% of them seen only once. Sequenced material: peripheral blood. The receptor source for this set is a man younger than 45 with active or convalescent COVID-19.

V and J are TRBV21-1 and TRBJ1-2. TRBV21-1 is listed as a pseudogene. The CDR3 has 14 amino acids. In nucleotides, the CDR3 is TGTGCCAGCAGCAAACGTGTGAGGACTGAGGGCTACACCTTC. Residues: CASSKRVRTEGYTF.

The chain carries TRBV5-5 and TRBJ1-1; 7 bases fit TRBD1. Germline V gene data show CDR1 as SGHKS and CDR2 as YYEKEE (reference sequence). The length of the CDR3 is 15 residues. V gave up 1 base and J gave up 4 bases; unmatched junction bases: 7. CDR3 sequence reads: CASSLWLTGSTEAFF. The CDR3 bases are TGTGCCAGCAGCTTGTGGTTGACAGGGAGCACTGAAGCTTTCTTT.

CDR3 residues: CASSEAGARRSPLHF. In DNA form, the CDR3 reads TGCGCCAGCAGCGAAGCAGGGGCAAGGAGGTCACCCCTCCACTTT. The J gene is TRBJ1-6, the V gene TRBV4-1; D is possibly TRBD1 (6 bases). This CDR3 has 15 residues. Germline V gene sequence: CDR1 MGHRA, CDR2 YSYEKL. Trimming pared 5 bases from V and 10 bases from J, leaving 18 bases between.

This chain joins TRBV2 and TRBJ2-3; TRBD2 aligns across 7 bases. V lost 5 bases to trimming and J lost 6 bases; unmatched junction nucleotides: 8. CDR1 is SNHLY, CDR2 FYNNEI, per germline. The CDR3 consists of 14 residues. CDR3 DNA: TGTGCCAGCAGTCCACGACTGGGAGGGGATACGCAGTATTTT. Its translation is CASSPRLGGDTQYF.

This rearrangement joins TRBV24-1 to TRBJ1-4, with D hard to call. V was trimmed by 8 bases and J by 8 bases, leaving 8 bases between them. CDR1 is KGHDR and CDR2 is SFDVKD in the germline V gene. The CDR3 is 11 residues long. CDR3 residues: CATKTEEKLFF. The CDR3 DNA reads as TGTGCCACCAAAACAGAAGAAAAACTGTTTTTT.

The CDR3 loop is CASSQPTGITRAYNEQFF. In nucleotides, the CDR3 is TGTGCCAGCAGCCAACCGACAGGGATCACGCGAGCCTACAATGAGCAGTTCTTC. This chain joins TRBV9 and TRBJ2-1, with 7 nucleotides matching TRBD1. There are 18 residues in the CDR3. V lost 4 bases, J lost 2 bases, and 15 bases stayed unmatched. Germline assignment: CDR1 SGDLS and CDR2 YYNGEE. Full variable domain (outside the CDR3, taken from reference TRBV9 and TRBJ2-1): DSGVTQTPKHLITATGQRVTLRCSPRSGDLSVYWYQQSLDQGLQFLIQYYNGEERAKGNILERFSAQQFPDLHSELNLSSLELGDSALYFCASSQPTGITRAYNEQFFGPGTRLTVL.

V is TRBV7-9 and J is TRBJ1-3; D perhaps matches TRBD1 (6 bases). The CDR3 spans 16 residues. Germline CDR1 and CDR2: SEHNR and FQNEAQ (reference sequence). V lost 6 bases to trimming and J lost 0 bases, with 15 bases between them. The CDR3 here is CASRRDTGSSGNTIYF. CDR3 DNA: TGTGCCAGCAGAAGGGATACAGGGAGCTCTGGAAACACCATATATTTT.

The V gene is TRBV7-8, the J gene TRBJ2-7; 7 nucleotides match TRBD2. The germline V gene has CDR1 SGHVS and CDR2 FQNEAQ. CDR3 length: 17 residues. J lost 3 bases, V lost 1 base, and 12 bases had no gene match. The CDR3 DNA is TGTGCCAGCAGCTTAGGGGGGACCCGACTAGCCCGCTACGAGCAGTACTTC. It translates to CASSLGGTRLARYEQYF.

CDR3 region: CASSPRYATGDSYGYTF. CDR3 DNA sequence: TGCGCCAGCAGCCCCCGATACGCTACAGGGGATTCCTATGGCTACACCTTC. This rearrangement joins TRBV4-1 to TRBJ1-2, with 7 bases aligning to TRBD1. The CDR3 is made up of 17 amino acids. V lost 4 bases to trimming and J lost 4 bases; unmatched junction nucleotides: 15. The germline CDR1 and CDR2 sequences are MGHRA and YSYEKL.

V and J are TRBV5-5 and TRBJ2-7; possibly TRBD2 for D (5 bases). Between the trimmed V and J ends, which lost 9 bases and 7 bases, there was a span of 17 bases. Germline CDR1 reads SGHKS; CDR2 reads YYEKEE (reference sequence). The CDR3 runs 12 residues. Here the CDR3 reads CATMSGGGEQYF. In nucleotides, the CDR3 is TGTGCCACCATGTCAGGTGGAGGTGAGCAGTACTTC.

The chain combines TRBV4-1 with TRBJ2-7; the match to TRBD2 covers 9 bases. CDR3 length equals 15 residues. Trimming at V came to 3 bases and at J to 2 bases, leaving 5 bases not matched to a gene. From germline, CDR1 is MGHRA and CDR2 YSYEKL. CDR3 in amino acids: CASSQDLAGTYEQYF. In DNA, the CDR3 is TGCGCCAGCAGCCAGGACCTAGCGGGGACCTACGAGCAGTACTTC.

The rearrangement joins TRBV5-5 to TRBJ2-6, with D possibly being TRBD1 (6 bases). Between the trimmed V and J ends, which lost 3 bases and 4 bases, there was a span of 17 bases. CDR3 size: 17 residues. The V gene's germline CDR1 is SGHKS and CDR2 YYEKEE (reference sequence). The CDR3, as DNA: TGTGCCAGCAGCTGGCCCCGACAGGCTACAGGGGCCAACGTCCTGACTTTC. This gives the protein CASSWPRQATGANVLTF.

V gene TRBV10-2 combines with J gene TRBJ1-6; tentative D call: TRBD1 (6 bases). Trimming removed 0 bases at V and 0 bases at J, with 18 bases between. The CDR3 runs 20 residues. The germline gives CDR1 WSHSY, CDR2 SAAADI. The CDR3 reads CASSESNGQPLSSYNSPLHF. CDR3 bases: TGCGCCAGCAGTGAGTCCAACGGACAGCCGCTTAGCTCCTATAATTCACCCCTCCACTTT.

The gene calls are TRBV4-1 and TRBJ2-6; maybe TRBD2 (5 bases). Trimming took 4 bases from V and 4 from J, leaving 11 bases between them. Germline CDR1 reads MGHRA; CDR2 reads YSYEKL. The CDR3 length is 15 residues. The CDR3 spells CASSLRLTGANVLTF. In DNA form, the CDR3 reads TGCGCCAGCAGCCTGCGACTAACGGGGGCCAACGTCCTGACTTTC.

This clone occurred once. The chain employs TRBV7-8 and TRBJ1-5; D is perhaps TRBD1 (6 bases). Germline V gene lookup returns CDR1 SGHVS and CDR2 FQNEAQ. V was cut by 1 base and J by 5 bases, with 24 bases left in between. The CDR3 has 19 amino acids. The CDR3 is CASSLEGVFDTDRDQPQHF. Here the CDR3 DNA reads TGTGCCAGCAGCTTAGAGGGGGTCTTCGACACCGACCGCGATCAGCCCCAGCATTTT.

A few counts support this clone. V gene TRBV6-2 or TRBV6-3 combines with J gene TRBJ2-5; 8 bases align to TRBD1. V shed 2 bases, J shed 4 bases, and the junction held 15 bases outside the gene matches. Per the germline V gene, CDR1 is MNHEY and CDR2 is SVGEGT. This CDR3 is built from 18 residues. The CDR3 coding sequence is TGTGCCAGCAGTTACCCCGCTATGGGACAGGTGTCCGTAGAGACCCAGTACTTC. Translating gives CASSYPAMGQVSVETQYF.